A selection of T cell receptor beta chains follows, all from one sample in a study of cytomegalovirus exposure and HLA in healthy donors. The table came from immunoSEQ multiplex PCR; TCRdb's copy has only in-frame clones and leaves some out. This table holds 100,000 to 150,000 clones, 78% found once. The sample taken for sequencing was PBMCs. The source of these receptors is a man younger than 45 in good health and CMV-seropositive. Each CDR3 is given with its conserved first and last residue. The order of the fields is D gene, V gene, clone size, J gene, CDR3 protein, CDR3 DNA. D genes are given only for firm matches. Clone size is stated in some rows and not others, as once, few, many or a class when expanded.

d_gene: TRBD2
v_gene: TRBV4-3
abundance: .
j_gene: TRBJ2-3
CDR3aa: CASSSFLAEDTDTQYF
CDR3nt: TGCGCCAGCAGCTCGTTCCTAGCGGAGGACACAGATACGCAGTATTTT

d_gene: .
v_gene: TRBV4-1
abundance: .
j_gene: TRBJ1-5
CDR3aa: CASSQGAEYDQPQHF
CDR3nt: TGCGCCAGCAGCCAAGGGGCCGAGTACGATCAGCCCCAGCATTTT

d_gene: .
v_gene: TRBV5-5
abundance: .
j_gene: TRBJ1-4
CDR3aa: CASSLQPATNEKLFF
CDR3nt: TGTGCCAGCAGCTTACAGCCTGCAACTAATGAAAAACTGTTTTTT

d_gene: TRBD1
v_gene: TRBV19
abundance: .
j_gene: TRBJ1-5
CDR3aa: CASSLGQNPNQPQHF
CDR3nt: TGTGCCAGTAGTTTGGGACAGAACCCCAATCAGCCCCAGCATTTT

d_gene: TRBD1
v_gene: TRBV5-4
abundance: .
j_gene: TRBJ1-1
CDR3aa: CASSLTGINTEAFF
CDR3nt: TGTGCCAGCAGCCTGACAGGGATCAACACTGAAGCTTTCTTT

d_gene: .
v_gene: TRBV30
abundance: .
j_gene: TRBJ2-3
CDR3aa: CAWTLAEQSTDTQYF
CDR3nt: TGTGCCTGGACCCTAGCCGAACAGAGCACAGATACGCAGTATTTT

d_gene: TRBD2
v_gene: TRBV2
abundance: .
j_gene: TRBJ2-2
CDR3aa: CASSDNAGETGELFF
CDR3nt: TGTGCCAGCAGTGATAACGCGGGGGAAACCGGGGAGCTGTTTTTT

d_gene: .
v_gene: TRBV11-2
abundance: .
j_gene: TRBJ2-1
CDR3aa: CASSPGVGPLGEQFF
CDR3nt: TGTGCCAGCAGCCCAGGGGTGGGACCCTTGGGTGAGCAGTTCTTC

d_gene: TRBD1
v_gene: TRBV6-5
abundance: few
j_gene: TRBJ1-1
CDR3aa: CASSSDRAMNTEAFF
CDR3nt: TGTGCCAGCAGTTCGGACAGGGCCATGAACACTGAAGCTTTCTTT

d_gene: .
v_gene: TRBV6-5
abundance: .
j_gene: TRBJ2-7
CDR3aa: CATKPTSPSYEQYF
CDR3nt: TGTGCCACCAAACCGACTTCCCCCTCCTACGAGCAGTACTTC

d_gene: TRBD2
v_gene: TRBV4-3
abundance: .
j_gene: TRBJ2-2
CDR3aa: CASSPSGRAGTGELFF
CDR3nt: TGCGCCAGCAGCCCTAGCGGGAGGGCGGGCACCGGGGAGCTGTTTTTT

d_gene: TRBD2
v_gene: TRBV2
abundance: once
j_gene: TRBJ2-7
CDR3aa: CASILAGLYEQYF
CDR3nt: TGTGCCAGTATACTAGCGGGACTGTACGAGCAGTACTTC

d_gene: .
v_gene: TRBV19
abundance: few
j_gene: TRBJ2-3
CDR3aa: CASSHPPQGLFTDTQYF
CDR3nt: TGTGCCAGTAGCCACCCGCCCCAGGGGCTGTTCACAGATACGCAGTATTTT

d_gene: TRBD1
v_gene: TRBV7-8
abundance: few
j_gene: TRBJ1-1
CDR3aa: CASSQEQGATEAFF
CDR3nt: TGTGCCAGCAGTCAAGAACAGGGGGCAACTGAAGCTTTCTTT

d_gene: .
v_gene: TRBV5-1
abundance: .
j_gene: TRBJ2-6
CDR3aa: CASSFAGGSGANVLTF
CDR3nt: TGCGCCAGCAGCTTTGCGGGCGGGTCTGGGGCCAACGTCCTGACTTTC

d_gene: .
v_gene: TRBV28
abundance: .
j_gene: TRBJ1-2
CDR3aa: CASIRFRSSGGNYGYTF
CDR3nt: TGTGCCAGCATTCGTTTCAGGTCATCCGGGGGAAACTATGGCTACACCTTC

d_gene: TRBD1
v_gene: TRBV6-6
abundance: once
j_gene: TRBJ2-7
CDR3aa: CASRGTGTYEQYF
CDR3nt: TGTGCCAGCCGGGGGACAGGGACCTACGAGCAGTACTTC